The present T cell receptor (beta chain) was sequenced within a study of human T cells and chemical hapten exposure. Between the trimmed V and J ends, which lost 6 bases and 3 bases, there was a span of 15 bases. The germline gives CDR1 SNHLY, CDR2 FYNNEI. The CDR3 runs 14 residues. Time point meaning: patch test 1, 2 weeks after DPC sensitization. Described treatment: therapeutic diphenylcyclopropenone sensitization with weekly scalp DPC. MiXCR was run by TCRdb on the RACE reads, yielding one entry per CDR3 protein. The top ten hold around 4.2% of the sample, which has approximately 80,000 distinct CDR3 sequences, about 10% seen once. This clonotype appeared many times.

The clonotype was recovered from a woman aged 45-59 years with alopecia areata. Some clones in this sample may be carry-over from other donors' samples. The specimen was whole blood, collected in connection with sensitization to the hapten diphenylcyclopropenone (DPC). The V and J genes are TRBV2 and TRBJ2-7, with D tentatively TRBD1 (5 bases). CDR3 region: CASRLDSLLYEQYF. The CDR3 DNA reads as TGTGCCAGCAGACTTGACAGCCTACTCTACGAGCAGTACTTC.